The rows below give T cell receptor beta chains drawn from one sample of a study of blood T cell repertoires in COVID-19. TCRdb's table, derived via immunoSEQ multiplex PCR, lists solely in-frame clones and lacks some. The sample carries roughly 92,000 clones, nearly 90% recorded once. The sequenced sample was peripheral blood. The receptor source for this set is a woman of 80 years or more with active or convalescent COVID-19. CDR3s include the opening cysteine and the closing phenylalanine or tryptophan. The order of the fields is clone size, D gene, J gene, V gene, CDR3 DNA, CDR3 protein. The D gene is left open where the match is weak. The size of a clone is reported for some rows only, either as once, few or many, or as a class for expanded clones.

- - TRBJ1-1 TRBV5-1 TGCGCCAGCAGCAGTGGGTGGGTTCGGGCTGAAGCTTTCTTT CASSSGWVRAEAFF
- - TRBJ1-3 TRBV15 TGTGCCACCAGCAGAGATAATCGACAGCTTGGAAACACCATATATTTT CATSRDNRQLGNTIYF
- TRBD2 TRBJ2-5 TRBV5-8 TGTGCCAGCAGCTTGATGCTAGCGGGAGTGGGGACCCAGTACTTC CASSLMLAGVGTQYF
- - TRBJ2-7 TRBV25-1 TGTGCCAGCAGTGAGTTACAGGGTGACCTGAGCGAGCAGTACTTC CASSELQGDLSEQYF
- - TRBJ1-5 TRBV7-3 TGTGCCAGCAGCCCCGCGGGGGGTCGCAATCAGCCCCAGCATTTT CASSPAGGRNQPQHF
- TRBD1 TRBJ1-2 TRBV6-5 TGTGCCAGCAGCCGGGACAGGGACTATGGCTACACCTTC CASSRDRDYGYTF
once TRBD1 TRBJ2-3 TRBV19 TGTGCCAGTACCCTAACCGGGACAGGGGCCGATACGCAGTATTTT CASTLTGTGADTQYF
- TRBD2 TRBJ2-3 TRBV2 TGTGCCAGCACTGGACTAGCGGGAGGGCCTCAGTATTTT CASTGLAGGPQYF
- TRBD1 TRBJ1-5 TRBV28 TGTGCCAGCAGGACAGGGCAACTGGGCAATCAGCCCCAGCATTTT CASRTGQLGNQPQHF
- TRBD2 TRBJ2-1 TRBV3-1/TRBV3-2 TGTGCCAGCAGTTATAGCGGGGGCTCCTACAATGAGCAGTTCTTC CASSYSGGSYNEQFF
- - TRBJ1-6 TRBV11-2 TGTGCCAGCAGCTTATACGGAGATTCACCCCTCCACTTT CASSLYGDSPLHF
- TRBD2 TRBJ2-1 TRBV9 TGTGCCAGCAGCATCAGACTAGCGGGGAACTACAATGAGCAGTTCTTC CASSIRLAGNYNEQFF
- - TRBJ2-1 TRBV2 TGTGCCAGCAGTCCCGACAAGTACAATGAGCAGTTCTTC CASSPDKYNEQFF
- TRBD2 TRBJ2-7 TRBV27 TGTGCCAGCAGTTTATCCGCGGGAGCCGGCGAGCAGTACTTC CASSLSAGAGEQYF
- TRBD1 TRBJ1-2 TRBV28 TGTGCCAGCAGTTCGACTGGCAGGGGGCGAAACTATGGCTACACCTTC CASSSTGRGRNYGYTF
- - TRBJ2-7 TRBV4-3 TGCGCCAGCAGCCAAGGGGCGGGGAGCTCCTACGAGCAGTACTTC CASSQGAGSSYEQYF
- - TRBJ2-1 TRBV24-1 TGTGCCACCAGTGACCCGTCCCATAGTGCTGGTGAGCAGTTCTTC CATSDPSHSAGEQFF
- TRBD2 TRBJ2-3 TRBV4-2 TGTGCCAGCAGCCGAACCCTCGGGACTAGCGGGGTATTAGATACGCAGTATTTT CASSRTLGTSGVLDTQYF